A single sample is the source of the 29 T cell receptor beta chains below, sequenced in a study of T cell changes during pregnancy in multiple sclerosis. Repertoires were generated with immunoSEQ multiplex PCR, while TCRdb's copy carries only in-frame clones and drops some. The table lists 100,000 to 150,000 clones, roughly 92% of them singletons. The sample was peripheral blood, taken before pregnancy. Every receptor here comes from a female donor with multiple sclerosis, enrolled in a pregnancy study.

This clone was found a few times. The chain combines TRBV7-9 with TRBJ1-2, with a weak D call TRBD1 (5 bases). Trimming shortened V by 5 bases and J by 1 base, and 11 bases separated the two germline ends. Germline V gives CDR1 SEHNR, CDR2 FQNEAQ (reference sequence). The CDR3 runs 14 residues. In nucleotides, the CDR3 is TGTGCCAGCAGCCTGTCGACAGTTAACTATGGCTACACCTTC. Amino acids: CASSLSTVNYGYTF.

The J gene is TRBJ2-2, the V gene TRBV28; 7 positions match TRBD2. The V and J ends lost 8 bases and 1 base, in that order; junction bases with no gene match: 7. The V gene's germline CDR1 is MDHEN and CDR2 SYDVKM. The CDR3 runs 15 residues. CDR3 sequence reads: CASGRGGRNTGELFF. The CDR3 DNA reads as TGTGCCAGCGGTAGGGGAGGGAGGAACACCGGGGAGCTGTTTTTT. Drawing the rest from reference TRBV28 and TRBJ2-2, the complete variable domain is DVKVTQSSRYLVKRTGEKVFLECVQDMDHENMFWYRQDPGLGLRLIYFSYDVKMKEKGDIPEGYSVSREKKERFSLILESASTNQTSMYLCASGRGGRNTGELFFGEGSRLTVL.

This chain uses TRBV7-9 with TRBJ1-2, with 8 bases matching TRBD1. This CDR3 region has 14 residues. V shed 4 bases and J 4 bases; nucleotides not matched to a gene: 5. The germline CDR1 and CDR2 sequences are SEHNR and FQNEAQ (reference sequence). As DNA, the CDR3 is TGTGCCAGCAGCTCGTCGACAGGGGTCTATGGCTACACCTTC. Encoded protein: CASSSSTGVYGYTF.

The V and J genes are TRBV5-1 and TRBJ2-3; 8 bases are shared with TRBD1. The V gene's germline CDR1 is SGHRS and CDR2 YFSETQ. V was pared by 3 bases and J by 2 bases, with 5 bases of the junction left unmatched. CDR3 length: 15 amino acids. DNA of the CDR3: TGCGCCAGCAGCTCTTGGACAGGGAACACAGATACGCAGTATTTT. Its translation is CASSSWTGNTDTQYF.

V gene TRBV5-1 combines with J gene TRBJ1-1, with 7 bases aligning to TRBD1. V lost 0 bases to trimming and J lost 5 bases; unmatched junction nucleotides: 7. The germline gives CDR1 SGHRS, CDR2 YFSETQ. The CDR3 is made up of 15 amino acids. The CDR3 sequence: CASSLATGQGTEAFF. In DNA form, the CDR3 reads TGCGCCAGCAGCTTGGCGACAGGGCAGGGGACTGAAGCTTTCTTT.

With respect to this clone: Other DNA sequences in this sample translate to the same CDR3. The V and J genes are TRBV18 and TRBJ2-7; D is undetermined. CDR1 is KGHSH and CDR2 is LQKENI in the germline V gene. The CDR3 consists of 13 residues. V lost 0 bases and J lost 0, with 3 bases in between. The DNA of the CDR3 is TGTGCCAGCTCACCACCCTCCTCCTACGAGCAGTACTTC. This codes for CASSPPSSYEQYF.

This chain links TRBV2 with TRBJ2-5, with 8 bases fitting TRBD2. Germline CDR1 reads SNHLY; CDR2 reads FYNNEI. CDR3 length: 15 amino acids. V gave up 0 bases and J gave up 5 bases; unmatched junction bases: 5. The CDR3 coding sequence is TGTGCCAGCAGTGAAGCGCTCGGACTAGCTGAGACCCAGTACTTC. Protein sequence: CASSEALGLAETQYF.

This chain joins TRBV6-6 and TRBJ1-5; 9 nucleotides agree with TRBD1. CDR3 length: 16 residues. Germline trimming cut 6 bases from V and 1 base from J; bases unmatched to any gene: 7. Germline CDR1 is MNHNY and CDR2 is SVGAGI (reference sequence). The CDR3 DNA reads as TGTGCCAGCAGCCGGGGACAGGGTACAAGCAATCAGCCCCAGCATTTT. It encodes CASSRGQGTSNQPQHF.

CDR3 bases: TGTGCCTGGAACGGACAGGGACCTGCAACTAATGAAAAACTGTTTTTT. Translation gives CAWNGQGPATNEKLFF. V gene TRBV30 combines with J gene TRBJ1-4, with 8 positions matching TRBD1. Germline V gives CDR1 GTSNPN, CDR2 SVGIG (reference sequence). J lost 0 bases, V lost 4 bases, and 7 bases had no gene match. The CDR3 covers 16 residues. The variable domain in full, completed from reference TRBV30 and TRBJ1-4, reads SQTIHQWPATLVQPVGSPLSLECTVEGTSNPNLYWYRQAAGRGLQLLFYSVGIGQISSEVPQNLSASRPQDRQFILSSKKLLLSDSGFYLCAWNGQGPATNEKLFFGSGTQLSVL.

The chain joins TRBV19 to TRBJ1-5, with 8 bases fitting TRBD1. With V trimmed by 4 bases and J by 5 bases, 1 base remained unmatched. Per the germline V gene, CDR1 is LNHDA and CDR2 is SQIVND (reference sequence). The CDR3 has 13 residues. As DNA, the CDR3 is TGTGCCAGTAGTAGACAGGGGTATCAGCCCCAGCATTTT. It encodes CASSRQGYQPQHF.

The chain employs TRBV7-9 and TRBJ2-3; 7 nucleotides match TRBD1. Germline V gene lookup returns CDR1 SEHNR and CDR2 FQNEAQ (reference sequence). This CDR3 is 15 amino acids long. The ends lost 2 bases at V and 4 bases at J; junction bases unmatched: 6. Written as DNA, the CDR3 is TGTGCCAGCAGCTTATCGACAGGGACATCAGATACGCAGTATTTT. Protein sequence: CASSLSTGTSDTQYF.

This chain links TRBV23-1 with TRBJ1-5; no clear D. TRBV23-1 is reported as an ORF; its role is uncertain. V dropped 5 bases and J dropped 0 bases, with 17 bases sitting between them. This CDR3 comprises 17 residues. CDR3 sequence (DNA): TGCGCCAGCAGTAGGTTACAAGCGATCCATAGCAATCAGCCCCAGCATTTT. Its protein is CASSRLQAIHSNQPQHF.

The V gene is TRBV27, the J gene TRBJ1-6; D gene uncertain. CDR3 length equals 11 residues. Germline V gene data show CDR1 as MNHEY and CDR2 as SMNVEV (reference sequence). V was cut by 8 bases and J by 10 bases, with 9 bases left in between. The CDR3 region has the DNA TGTGCCAGCCCTTCTAACTCACCCCTCCACTTT. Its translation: CASPSNSPLHF.

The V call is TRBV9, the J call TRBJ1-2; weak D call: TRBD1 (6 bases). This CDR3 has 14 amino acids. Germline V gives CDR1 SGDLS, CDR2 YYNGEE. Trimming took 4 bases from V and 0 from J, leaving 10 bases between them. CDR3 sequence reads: CASSPGGPNYGYTF. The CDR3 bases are TGTGCCAGCAGCCCCGGGGGGCCTAACTATGGCTACACCTTC. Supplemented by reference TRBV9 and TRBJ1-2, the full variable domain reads DSGVTQTPKHLITATGQRVTLRCSPRSGDLSVYWYQQSLDQGLQFLIQYYNGEERAKGNILERFSAQQFPDLHSELNLSSLELGDSALYFCASSPGGPNYGYTFGSGTRLTVV.

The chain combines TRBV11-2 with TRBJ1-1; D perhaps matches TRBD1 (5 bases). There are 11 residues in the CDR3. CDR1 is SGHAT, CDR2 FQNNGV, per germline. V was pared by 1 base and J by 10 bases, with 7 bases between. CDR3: CASSLGQGAFF. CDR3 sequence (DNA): TGTGCCAGCAGCTTAGGGCAGGGAGCTTTCTTT.

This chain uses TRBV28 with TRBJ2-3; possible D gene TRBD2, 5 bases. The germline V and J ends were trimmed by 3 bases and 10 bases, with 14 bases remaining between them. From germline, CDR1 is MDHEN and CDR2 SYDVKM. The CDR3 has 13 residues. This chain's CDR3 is CASSFGDVPAQYF. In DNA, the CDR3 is TGTGCCAGCAGTTTCGGGGATGTCCCAGCGCAGTATTTT.

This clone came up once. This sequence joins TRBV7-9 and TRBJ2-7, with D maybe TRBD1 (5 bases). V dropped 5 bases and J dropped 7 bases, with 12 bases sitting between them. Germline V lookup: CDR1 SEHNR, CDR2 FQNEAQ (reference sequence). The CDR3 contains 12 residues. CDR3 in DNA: TGTGCCAGCAGCCGTCAGGGCGGTGAGCAGTACTTC. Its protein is CASSRQGGEQYF. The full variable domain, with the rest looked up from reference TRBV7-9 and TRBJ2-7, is DTGVSQNPRHKITKRGQNVTFRCDPISEHNRLYWYRQTLGQGPEFLTYFQNEAQLEKSRLLSDRFSAERPKGSFSTLEIQRTEQGDSAMYLCASSRQGGEQYFGPGTRLTVT.

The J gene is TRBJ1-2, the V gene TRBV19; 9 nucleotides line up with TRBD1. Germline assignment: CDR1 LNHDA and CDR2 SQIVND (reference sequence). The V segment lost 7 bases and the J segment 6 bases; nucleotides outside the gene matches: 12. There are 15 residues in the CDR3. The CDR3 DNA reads TGTGCCAGTAACCTCCCTCCCGGGACAGGGAATGGCTACACCTTC. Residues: CASNLPPGTGNGYTF.

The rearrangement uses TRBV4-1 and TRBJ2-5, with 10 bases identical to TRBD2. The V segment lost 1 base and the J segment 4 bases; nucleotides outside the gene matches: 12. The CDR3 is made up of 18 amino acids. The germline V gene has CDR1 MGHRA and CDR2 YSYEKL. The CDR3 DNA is TGCGCCAGCAGCCAAGTCGGAACAGCGGGAGGGCCCGGAGAGACCCAGTACTTC. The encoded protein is CASSQVGTAGGPGETQYF.

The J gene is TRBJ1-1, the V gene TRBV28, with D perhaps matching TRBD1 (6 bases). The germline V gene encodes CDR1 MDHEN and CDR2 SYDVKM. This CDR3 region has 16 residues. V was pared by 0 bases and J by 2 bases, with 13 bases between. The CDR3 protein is CASSLWAGGFNTEAFF. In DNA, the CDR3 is TGTGCCAGCAGTTTATGGGCGGGGGGCTTCAACACTGAAGCTTTCTTT.

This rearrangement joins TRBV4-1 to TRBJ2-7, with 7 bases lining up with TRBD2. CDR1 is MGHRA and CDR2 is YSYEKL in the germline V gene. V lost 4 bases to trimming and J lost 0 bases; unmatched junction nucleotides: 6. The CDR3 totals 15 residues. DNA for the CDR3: TGCGCCAGCAGCCCCCGGGAGGCCAGCTCCTACGAGCAGTACTTC. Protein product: CASSPREASSYEQYF.

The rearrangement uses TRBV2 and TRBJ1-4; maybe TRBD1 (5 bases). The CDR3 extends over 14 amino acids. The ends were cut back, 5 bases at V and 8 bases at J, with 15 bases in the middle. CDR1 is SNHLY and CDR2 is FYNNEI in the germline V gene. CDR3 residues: CASSSNRNGEKLFF. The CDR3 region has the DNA TGTGCCAGCAGTTCAAACAGGAACGGCGAAAAACTGTTTTTT.

CDR3 amino acids: CASSQGFGEAGDTQYF. DNA of the CDR3: TGCGCCAGCAGCCAAGGCTTCGGGGAGGCGGGAGATACGCAGTATTTT. J is TRBJ2-3 and V is TRBV4-1, with D tentatively TRBD2 (6 bases). The CDR3 is 16 amino acids. Trimming shortened V by 1 base and J by 5 bases, and 16 bases separated the two germline ends. CDR1 MGHRA and CDR2 YSYEKL come from the germline V gene.

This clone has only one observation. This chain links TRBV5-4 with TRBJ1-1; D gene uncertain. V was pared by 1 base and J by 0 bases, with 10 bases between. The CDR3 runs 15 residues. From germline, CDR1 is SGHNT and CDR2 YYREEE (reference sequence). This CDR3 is CASSLRGGMNTEAFF. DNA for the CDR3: TGTGCCAGCAGCTTGAGAGGTGGAATGAACACTGAAGCTTTCTTT.

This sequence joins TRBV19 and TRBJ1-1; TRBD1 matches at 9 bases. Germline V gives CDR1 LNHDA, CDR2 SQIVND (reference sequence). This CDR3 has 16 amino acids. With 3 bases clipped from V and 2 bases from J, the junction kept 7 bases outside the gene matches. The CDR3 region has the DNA TGTGCCAGTAGTATTACCGGGACAGGGATTAACACTGAAGCTTTCTTT. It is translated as CASSITGTGINTEAFF.

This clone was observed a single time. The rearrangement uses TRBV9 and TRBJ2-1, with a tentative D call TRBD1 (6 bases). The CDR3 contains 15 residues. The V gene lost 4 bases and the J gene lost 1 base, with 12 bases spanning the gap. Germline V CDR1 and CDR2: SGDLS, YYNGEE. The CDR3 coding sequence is TGTGCCAGCAGCACAACAGGGTGGTCCTACAATGAGCAGTTCTTC. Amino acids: CASSTTGWSYNEQFF.

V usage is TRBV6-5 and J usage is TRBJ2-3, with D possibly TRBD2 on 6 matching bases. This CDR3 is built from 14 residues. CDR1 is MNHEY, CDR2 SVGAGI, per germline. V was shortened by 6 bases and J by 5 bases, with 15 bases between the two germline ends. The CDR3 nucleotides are TGTGCCAGCAGAAGACTAGGAGGACAAGATACGCAGTATTTT. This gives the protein CASRRLGGQDTQYF.

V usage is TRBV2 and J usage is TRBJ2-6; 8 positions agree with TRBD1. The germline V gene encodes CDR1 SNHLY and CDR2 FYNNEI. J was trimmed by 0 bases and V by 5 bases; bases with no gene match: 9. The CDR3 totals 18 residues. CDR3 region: CASSSPGQVSSGANVLTF. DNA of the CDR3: TGTGCCAGCAGTTCTCCGGGACAGGTCTCCTCTGGGGCCAACGTCCTGACTTTC.

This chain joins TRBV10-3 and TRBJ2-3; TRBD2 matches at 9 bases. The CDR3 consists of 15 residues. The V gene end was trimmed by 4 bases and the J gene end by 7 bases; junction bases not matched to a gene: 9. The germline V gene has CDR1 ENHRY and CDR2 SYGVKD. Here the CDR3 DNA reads TGTGCCATCAGTGCGGGTCTAGCGGGGATAAATACGCAGTATTTT. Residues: CAISAGLAGINTQYF.